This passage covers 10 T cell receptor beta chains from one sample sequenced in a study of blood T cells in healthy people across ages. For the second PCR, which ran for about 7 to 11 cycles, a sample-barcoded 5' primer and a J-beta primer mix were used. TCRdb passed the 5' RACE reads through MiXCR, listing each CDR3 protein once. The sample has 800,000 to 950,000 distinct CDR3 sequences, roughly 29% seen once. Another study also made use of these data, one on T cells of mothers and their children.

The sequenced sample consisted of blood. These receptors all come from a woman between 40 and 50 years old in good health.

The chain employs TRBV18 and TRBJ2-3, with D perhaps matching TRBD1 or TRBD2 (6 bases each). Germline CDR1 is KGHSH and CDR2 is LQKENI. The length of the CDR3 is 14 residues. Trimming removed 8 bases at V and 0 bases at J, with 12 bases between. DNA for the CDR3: TGTGCCAGCGACCGGGGGACAAGCACAGATACGCAGTATTTT. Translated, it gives CASDRGTSTDTQYF.

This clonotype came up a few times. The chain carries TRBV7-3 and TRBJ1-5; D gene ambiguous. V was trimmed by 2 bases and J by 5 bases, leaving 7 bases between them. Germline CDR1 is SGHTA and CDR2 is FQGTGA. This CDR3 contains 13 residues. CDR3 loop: CASSLGSDQPQHF. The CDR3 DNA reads TGTGCCAGCAGCTTAGGGTCCGATCAGCCCCAGCATTTT.

CDR3: CASSPIHGRTDTQYF. In DNA, the CDR3 is TGTGCCAGCAGTCCTATACACGGACGCACAGATACGCAGTATTTT. The chain joins TRBV11-2 to TRBJ2-3; D is ambiguous. The V gene's germline CDR1 is SGHAT and CDR2 FQNNGV. This CDR3 has 15 residues. Between the trimmed V and J ends, which lost 6 bases and 1 base, there was a span of 14 bases.

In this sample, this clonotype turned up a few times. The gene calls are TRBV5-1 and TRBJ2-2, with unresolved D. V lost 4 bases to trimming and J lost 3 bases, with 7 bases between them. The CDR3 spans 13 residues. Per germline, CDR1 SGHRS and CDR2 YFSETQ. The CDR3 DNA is TGCGCCAGCAGCGACGCGGACACCGGGGAGCTGTTTTTT. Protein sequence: CASSDADTGELFF.

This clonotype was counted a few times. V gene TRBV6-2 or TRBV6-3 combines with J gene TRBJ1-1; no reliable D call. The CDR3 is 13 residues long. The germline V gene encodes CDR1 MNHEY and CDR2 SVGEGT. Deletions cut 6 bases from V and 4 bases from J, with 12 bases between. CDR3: CASSPREVTEAFF. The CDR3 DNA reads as TGTGCCAGCAGCCCTCGGGAAGTCACTGAAGCTTTCTTT.

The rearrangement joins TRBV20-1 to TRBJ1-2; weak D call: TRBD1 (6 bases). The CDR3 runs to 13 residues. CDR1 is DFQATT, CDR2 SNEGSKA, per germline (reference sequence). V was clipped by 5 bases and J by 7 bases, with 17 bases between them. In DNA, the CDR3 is TGCAGTGCTGACCCTTCAGGGGCCGGTGGCTACACCTTC. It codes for CSADPSGAGGYTF.

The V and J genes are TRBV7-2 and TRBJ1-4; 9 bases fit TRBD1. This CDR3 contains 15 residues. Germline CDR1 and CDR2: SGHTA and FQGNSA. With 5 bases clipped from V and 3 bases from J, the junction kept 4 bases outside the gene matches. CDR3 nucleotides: TGTGCCAGCAGCCGGGACAGGGTGCCTAATGAAAAACTGTTTTTT. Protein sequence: CASSRDRVPNEKLFF. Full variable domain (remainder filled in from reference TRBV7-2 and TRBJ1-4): GAGVSQSPSNKVTEKGKDVELRCDPISGHTALYWYRQSLGQGLEFLIYFQGNSAPDKSGLPSDRFSAERTGGSVSTLTIQRTQQEDSAVYLCASSRDRVPNEKLFFGSGTQLSVL.

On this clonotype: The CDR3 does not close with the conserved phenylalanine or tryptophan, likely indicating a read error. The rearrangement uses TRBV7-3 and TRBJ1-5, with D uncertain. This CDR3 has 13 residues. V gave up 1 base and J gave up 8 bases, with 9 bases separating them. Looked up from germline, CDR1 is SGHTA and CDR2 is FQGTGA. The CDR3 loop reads CASSLNPTEPQHC. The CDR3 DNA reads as TGTGCCAGCAGCTTAAACCCCACGGAGCCCCAGCATTGT.

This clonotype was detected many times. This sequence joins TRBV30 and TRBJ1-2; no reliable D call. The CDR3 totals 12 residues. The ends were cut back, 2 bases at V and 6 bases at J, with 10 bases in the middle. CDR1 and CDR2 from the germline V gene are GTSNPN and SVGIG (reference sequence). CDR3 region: CAWSSGFNGYTF. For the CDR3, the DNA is TGTGCCTGGAGTTCGGGGTTTAATGGCTACACCTTC.

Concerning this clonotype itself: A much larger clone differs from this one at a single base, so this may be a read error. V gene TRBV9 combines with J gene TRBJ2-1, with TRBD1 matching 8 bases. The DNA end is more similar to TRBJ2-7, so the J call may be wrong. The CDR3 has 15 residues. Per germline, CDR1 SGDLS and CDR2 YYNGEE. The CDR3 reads CASSNGQGVVNEQYF. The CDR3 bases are TGTGCCAGCAGCAACGGACAGGGTGTCGTCAATGAGCAGTACTTC.